Presented here are 2 T cell receptor beta chains from one specimen sequenced in a study of radiotherapy plus CTLA-4 blockade in lung cancer. Sequenced by immunoSEQ multiplex PCR; TCRdb stores in-frame clones only, minus some. Of over 80,000 clones in the sample, 85% to 90% are singletons; the top ten hold 16%. The material was peripheral blood, obtained from a patient treated with radiotherapy plus ipilimumab. All receptors derive from a human donor with non-small cell lung cancer that progressed on radiotherapy plus ipilimumab.

This sequence joins TRBV5-4 and TRBJ1-1; D perhaps matches TRBD1 (5 bases). Trimming pared 3 bases from V and 1 base from J, leaving 13 bases between. Germline V lookup: CDR1 SGHNT, CDR2 YYREEE (reference sequence). This CDR3 is 15 amino acids long. The CDR3 loop is CASSSKTGENTEAFF. In DNA form, the CDR3 reads TGTGCCAGCAGCTCGAAAACAGGAGAGAACACTGAAGCTTTCTTT.

V usage is TRBV20-1 and J usage is TRBJ2-7; D not resolved. From germline, CDR1 is DFQATT and CDR2 SNEGSKA (reference sequence). The CDR3 runs to 8 residues. Trimming removed 4 bases from V and 5 bases from J, with 0 bases in between. Written as DNA, the CDR3 is TGCAGTGCTAACGAGCAGTACTTC. Translated: CSANEQYF.